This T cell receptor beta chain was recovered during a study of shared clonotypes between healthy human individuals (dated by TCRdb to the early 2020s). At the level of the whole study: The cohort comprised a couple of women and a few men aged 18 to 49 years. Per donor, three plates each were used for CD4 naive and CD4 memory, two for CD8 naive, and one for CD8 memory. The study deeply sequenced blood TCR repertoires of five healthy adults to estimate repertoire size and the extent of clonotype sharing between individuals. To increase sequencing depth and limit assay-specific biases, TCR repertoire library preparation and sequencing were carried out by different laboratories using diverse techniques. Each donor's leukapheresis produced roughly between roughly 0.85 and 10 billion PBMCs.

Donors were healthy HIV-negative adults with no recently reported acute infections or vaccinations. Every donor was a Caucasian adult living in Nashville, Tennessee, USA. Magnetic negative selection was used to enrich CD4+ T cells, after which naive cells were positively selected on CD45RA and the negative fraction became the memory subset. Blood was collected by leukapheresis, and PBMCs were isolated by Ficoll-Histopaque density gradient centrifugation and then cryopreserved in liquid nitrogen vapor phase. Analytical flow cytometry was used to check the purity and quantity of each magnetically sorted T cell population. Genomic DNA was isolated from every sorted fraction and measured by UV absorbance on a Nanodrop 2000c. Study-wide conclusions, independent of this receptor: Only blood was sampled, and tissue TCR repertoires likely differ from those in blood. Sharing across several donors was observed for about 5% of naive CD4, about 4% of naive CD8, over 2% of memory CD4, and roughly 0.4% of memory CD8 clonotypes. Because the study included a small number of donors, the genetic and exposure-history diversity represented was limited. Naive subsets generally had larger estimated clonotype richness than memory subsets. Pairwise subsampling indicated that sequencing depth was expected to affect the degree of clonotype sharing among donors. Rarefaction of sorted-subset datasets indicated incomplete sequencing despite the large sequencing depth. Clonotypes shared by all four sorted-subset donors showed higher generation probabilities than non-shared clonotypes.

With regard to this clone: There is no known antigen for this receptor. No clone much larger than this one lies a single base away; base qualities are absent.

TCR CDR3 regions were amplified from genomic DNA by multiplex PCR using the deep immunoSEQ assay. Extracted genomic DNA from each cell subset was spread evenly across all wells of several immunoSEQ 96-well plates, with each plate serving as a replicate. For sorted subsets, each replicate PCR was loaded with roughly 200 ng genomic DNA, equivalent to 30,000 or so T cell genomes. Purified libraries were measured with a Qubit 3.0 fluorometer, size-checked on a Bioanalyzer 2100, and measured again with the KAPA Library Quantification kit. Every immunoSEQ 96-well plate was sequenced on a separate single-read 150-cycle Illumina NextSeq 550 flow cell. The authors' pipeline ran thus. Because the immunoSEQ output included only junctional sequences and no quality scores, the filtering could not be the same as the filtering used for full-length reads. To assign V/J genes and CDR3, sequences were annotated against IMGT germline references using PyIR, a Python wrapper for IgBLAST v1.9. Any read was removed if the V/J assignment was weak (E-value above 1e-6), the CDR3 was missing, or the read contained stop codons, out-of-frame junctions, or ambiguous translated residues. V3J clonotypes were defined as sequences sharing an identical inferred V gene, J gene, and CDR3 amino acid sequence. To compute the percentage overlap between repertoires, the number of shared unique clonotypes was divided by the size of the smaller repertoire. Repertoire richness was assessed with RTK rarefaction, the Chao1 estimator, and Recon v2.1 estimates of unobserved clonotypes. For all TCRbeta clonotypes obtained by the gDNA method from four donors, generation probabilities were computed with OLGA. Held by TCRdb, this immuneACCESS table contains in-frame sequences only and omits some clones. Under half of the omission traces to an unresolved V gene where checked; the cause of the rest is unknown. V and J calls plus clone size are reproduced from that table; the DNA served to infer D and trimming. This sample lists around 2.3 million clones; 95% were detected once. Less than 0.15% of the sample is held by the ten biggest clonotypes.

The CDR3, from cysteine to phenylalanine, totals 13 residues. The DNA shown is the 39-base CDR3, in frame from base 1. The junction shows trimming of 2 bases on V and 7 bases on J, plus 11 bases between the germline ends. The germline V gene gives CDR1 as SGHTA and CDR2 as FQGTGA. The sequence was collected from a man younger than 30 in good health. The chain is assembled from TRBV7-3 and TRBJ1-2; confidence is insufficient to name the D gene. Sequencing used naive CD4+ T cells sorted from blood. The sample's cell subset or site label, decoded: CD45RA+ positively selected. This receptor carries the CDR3 CASSLATGSGYTF. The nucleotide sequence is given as TGTGCCAGCAGCTTAGCCACGGGGTCTGGCTACACCTTC.